This TCR beta chain came from a study of Ad26.COV2.S vaccination and SARS-CoV-2 variants. Generated by immunoSEQ multiplex PCR, the TCRdb table keeps only in-frame clones and is missing some. The sample has 250,000 or so clones, 87% seen once; the top ten hold about 2.7%. V lost 0 bases and J 5 bases, leaving 5 bases between the germline ends. CDR1 and CDR2 (germline): SGHTA, FQGNSA. This CDR3 spans 13 amino acids. Notes on this clone: Its antigen remains unidentified.

General observations from the study: Whether participants received vaccine or placebo, their non-spike TCR breadth was similar.

Treatment of the sample: approximately 18 received Ad26.COV2.S at low or high dose, single or two shots; about 5 received placebo; per-sample allocation not given. Collection of the samples took place on day 63 after the first injection of vaccine or placebo. The starting material was peripheral blood, obtained in a trial of Ad26.COV2.S vaccine versus placebo. The receptor comes from a person aged 18-60 years who received the Ad26.COV2.S COVID-19 vaccine or a placebo. The gene calls are TRBV7-2 and TRBJ2-1; unclear D gene. CDR3 nucleotides: TGTGCCAGCAGCTTAGCGCCAAACAATGAGCAGTTCTTC. Translation: CASSLAPNNEQFF. The full variable domain, its missing parts supplied by reference TRBV7-2 and TRBJ2-1, is GAGVSQSPSNKVTEKGKDVELRCDPISGHTALYWYRQSLGQGLEFLIYFQGNSAPDKSGLPSDRFSAERTGGSVSTLTIQRTQQEDSAVYLCASSLAPNNEQFFGPGTRLTVL.